The T cell receptor beta chain under discussion was sequenced for a study of Graves' ophthalmopathy and Graves' hyperthyroidism. Study-level results: Among thyroid clonotypes expanded above 0.001 frequency, most also appeared in blood.

RNA served as the template for amplifying TCR beta CDR3 regions. HTBI primers were used in a first-round RT-PCR, which preceded a second-round multiplex PCR. TCRdb re-derived calls from the multiplex PCR reads in MiXCR, one entry per CDR3 protein. The sample records about 700,000 distinct CDR3 sequences, just over 40% being singletons. Every ophthalmopathy donor presented moderate-to-severe activity, CAS ≥3, NOSPECS ≥4 and duration under 3 months. Certain patients, namely those with other autoimmune diseases, uncontrolled infections, pregnancy or lactation, were excluded. PBMCs were isolated from an approximately 10 ml sample of fresh peripheral blood. CDR3 length: 13 amino acids. With 2 bases removed from V and 5 bases from J, the gap between germline ends came to 9 bases. Germline V gene lookup returns CDR1 SGHRS and CDR2 YFSETQ. Comments on this clonotype: Antigen unknown.

This receptor was identified in an adult man with Graves' ophthalmopathy. The sample taken for sequencing was peripheral blood. The J gene is TRBJ2-3, the V gene TRBV5-1; unclear D gene. CDR3 DNA: TGCGCCAGCAGCTTCTTCCCGGTAGATACGCAGTATTTT. The encoded protein is CASSFFPVDTQYF.